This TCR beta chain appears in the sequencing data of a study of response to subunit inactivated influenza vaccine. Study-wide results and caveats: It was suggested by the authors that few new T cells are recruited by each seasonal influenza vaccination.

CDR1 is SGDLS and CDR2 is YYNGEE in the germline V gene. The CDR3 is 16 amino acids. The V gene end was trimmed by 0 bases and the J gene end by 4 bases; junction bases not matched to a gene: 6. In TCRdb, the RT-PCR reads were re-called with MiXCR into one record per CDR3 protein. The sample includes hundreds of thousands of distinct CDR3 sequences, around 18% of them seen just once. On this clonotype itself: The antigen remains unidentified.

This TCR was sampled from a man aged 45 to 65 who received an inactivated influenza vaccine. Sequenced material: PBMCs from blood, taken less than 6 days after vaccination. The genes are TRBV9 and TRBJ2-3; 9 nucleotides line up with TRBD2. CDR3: CASSVDGAGGSDTQYF. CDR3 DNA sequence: TGTGCCAGCAGCGTAGACGGGGCGGGAGGGTCAGATACGCAGTATTTT. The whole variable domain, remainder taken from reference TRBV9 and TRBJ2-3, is DSGVTQTPKHLITATGQRVTLRCSPRSGDLSVYWYQQSLDQGLQFLIQYYNGEERAKGNILERFSAQQFPDLHSELNLSSLELGDSALYFCASSVDGAGGSDTQYFGPGTRLTVL.